These T cell receptor beta chains were read from a single sample in a study of OX40 agonist ivuxolimab in advanced cancers. Clones were read by immunoSEQ multiplex PCR, and TCRdb kept only the in-frame ones, dropping some. The sample carries roughly 65,000 clones, around four fifths recorded once. The source was CD4+ or CD8+ T cells sorted from blood, collected in a trial of the OX40 agonist ivuxolimab. Every receptor here comes from an adult with an advanced solid tumor such as melanoma, head and neck, liver or kidney cancer. Both conserved end residues are part of each CDR3. D genes are given only for firm matches. For some rows the clone size is stated as once, few or many, or as a class when expanded; others skip it.

j_call: TRBJ2-5
clone_size: -
v_call: TRBV5-4
d_call: -
cdr3_nt: TGTGCCAGCAGCTTGGATCGGGAGACCCAGTACTTC
cdr3_aa: CASSLDRETQYF

j_call: TRBJ2-1
clone_size: -
v_call: TRBV6-6
d_call: -
cdr3_nt: TGTGCCACCACCGCGGGGTACAATGAGCAGTTCTTC
cdr3_aa: CATTAGYNEQFF

j_call: TRBJ2-3
clone_size: -
v_call: TRBV4-1
d_call: -
cdr3_nt: TGCGCCAGCAGCCAAGTCCGAGGACTGGCGGAGTATTTT
cdr3_aa: CASSQVRGLAEYF

j_call: TRBJ2-7
clone_size: -
v_call: TRBV30
d_call: TRBD2
cdr3_nt: TGTGCCTGGAGAAAAGGGCGGGAGAGGTGGCACGAGCAGTACTTC
cdr3_aa: CAWRKGRERWHEQYF

j_call: TRBJ1-3
clone_size: -
v_call: TRBV6-1
d_call: TRBD1
cdr3_nt: TGTGCCAGCAGTAGACAACAGGGGTCGGACACCATATATTTT
cdr3_aa: CASSRQQGSDTIYF

j_call: TRBJ2-7
clone_size: -
v_call: TRBV27
d_call: TRBD2
cdr3_nt: TGTGCCAGCAGTTCCGGACTAGCGGGAGGTATACCCTACGAGCAGTACTTC
cdr3_aa: CASSSGLAGGIPYEQYF

j_call: TRBJ2-2
clone_size: few
v_call: TRBV7-2
d_call: -
cdr3_nt: TGTGCCAGCAGCTCCTACATTTCCGGGGAGCTGTTTTTT
cdr3_aa: CASSSYISGELFF

j_call: TRBJ2-1
clone_size: -
v_call: TRBV5-1
d_call: -
cdr3_nt: TGCGCCAGCAGCCAGGCGGGATACAATGAGCAGTTCTTC
cdr3_aa: CASSQAGYNEQFF

j_call: TRBJ1-6
clone_size: -
v_call: TRBV27
d_call: TRBD1
cdr3_nt: TGTGCCAGCAGGGTACGGGACAGCGAGAATTCACCCCTCCACTTT
cdr3_aa: CASRVRDSENSPLHF

j_call: TRBJ1-2
clone_size: -
v_call: TRBV6-5
d_call: TRBD1
cdr3_nt: TGTGCCAGCAGCCGGGGGACAGGAGCCTATGGCTACACCTTC
cdr3_aa: CASSRGTGAYGYTF

j_call: TRBJ1-2
clone_size: -
v_call: TRBV30
d_call: TRBD1
cdr3_nt: TGTGCCTGGAGCCCCCCCGGGACAGGGATGCGTGGCTACACCTTC
cdr3_aa: CAWSPPGTGMRGYTF

j_call: TRBJ2-3
clone_size: -
v_call: TRBV12-5
d_call: -
cdr3_nt: TGTGCTAGTGGCAGGGACTCCCACACAGATACGCAGTATTTT
cdr3_aa: CASGRDSHTDTQYF

j_call: TRBJ1-2
clone_size: once
v_call: TRBV7-9
d_call: -
cdr3_nt: TGTGCCAGCAGCTCATTTCGGGCAGGACCTAACTATGGCTACACCTTC
cdr3_aa: CASSSFRAGPNYGYTF

j_call: TRBJ2-5
clone_size: -
v_call: TRBV11-3
d_call: -
cdr3_nt: TGTGCCAGCAGCTTGAATGTAGGAGAGACCCAGTACTTC
cdr3_aa: CASSLNVGETQYF

j_call: TRBJ1-1
clone_size: -
v_call: TRBV19
d_call: TRBD1
cdr3_nt: TGTGCCAGTAGTACGACAGGGGGGGCTGAAGCTTTCTTT
cdr3_aa: CASSTTGGAEAFF

j_call: TRBJ2-1
clone_size: -
v_call: TRBV19
d_call: TRBD2
cdr3_nt: TGTGCCAGTAGTAGCGGGAGCTCCTACAATGAGCAGTTCTTC
cdr3_aa: CASSSGSSYNEQFF

j_call: TRBJ2-1
clone_size: -
v_call: TRBV4-2
d_call: TRBD1
cdr3_nt: TGTGCCAGCTGCCCTCGGGACAGGGCTATAGGAGAGCAGTTCTTC
cdr3_aa: CASCPRDRAIGEQFF

j_call: TRBJ2-5
clone_size: -
v_call: TRBV5-1
d_call: TRBD1
cdr3_nt: TGCGCCAGCAGCTTGGCAGGGGGCGGGAACCAAGAGACCCAGTACTTC
cdr3_aa: CASSLAGGGNQETQYF

j_call: TRBJ2-7
clone_size: -
v_call: TRBV6-5
d_call: -
cdr3_nt: TGTGCCAGCAGTTACTCGAGGGGGAACGAGCGGTACTTC
cdr3_aa: CASSYSRGNERYF

j_call: TRBJ1-1
clone_size: -
v_call: TRBV7-8
d_call: -
cdr3_nt: TGTGCCAGCAGCTTAGAGGGGAACACTGAAGCTTTCTTT
cdr3_aa: CASSLEGNTEAFF

j_call: TRBJ2-3
clone_size: -
v_call: TRBV11-2
d_call: -
cdr3_nt: TGTGCCAGCAGCTTAGGGACAGTCTCTAGCACAGATACGCAGTATTTT
cdr3_aa: CASSLGTVSSTDTQYF

j_call: TRBJ1-5
clone_size: -
v_call: TRBV20-1
d_call: -
cdr3_nt: TGCAGTGCGAGTCCGTATCCCCAGCATTTT
cdr3_aa: CSASPYPQHF

j_call: TRBJ1-1
clone_size: -
v_call: TRBV6-6
d_call: -
cdr3_nt: TGTGCCAGCAGCTCTCAACCAACTACTGAAGCTTTCTTT
cdr3_aa: CASSSQPTTEAFF

j_call: TRBJ2-3
clone_size: -
v_call: TRBV5-1
d_call: -
cdr3_nt: TGCGCCAGCAGCAAGGAGGAGGCCCGGGATACGCAGTATTTT
cdr3_aa: CASSKEEARDTQYF

j_call: TRBJ1-1
clone_size: -
v_call: TRBV28
d_call: TRBD1
cdr3_nt: TGTGCCAGCAGTCCCCTGGGACAGGGAGGCACTGAAGCTTTCTTT
cdr3_aa: CASSPLGQGGTEAFF